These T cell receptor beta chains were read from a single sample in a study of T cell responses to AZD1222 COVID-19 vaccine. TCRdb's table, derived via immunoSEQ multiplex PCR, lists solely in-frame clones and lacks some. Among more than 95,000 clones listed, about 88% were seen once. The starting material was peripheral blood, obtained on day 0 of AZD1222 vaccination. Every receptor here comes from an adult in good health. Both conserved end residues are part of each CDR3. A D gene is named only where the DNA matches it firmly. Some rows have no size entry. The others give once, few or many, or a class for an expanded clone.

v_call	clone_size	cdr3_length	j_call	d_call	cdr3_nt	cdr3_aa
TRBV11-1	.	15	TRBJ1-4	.	TGTGCCAGCAGCTCCCGACATGCAACTAATGAAAAACTGTTTTTT	CASSSRHATNEKLFF
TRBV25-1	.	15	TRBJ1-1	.	TGTGCCAGCAGTGCCGCGGACAGACCGAACACTGAAGCTTTCTTT	CASSAADRPNTEAFF
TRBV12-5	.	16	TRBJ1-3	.	TGTGCTAGTGGTCCCGGCGACCCGGTGGGAGGAAACACCATATATTTT	CASGPGDPVGGNTIYF
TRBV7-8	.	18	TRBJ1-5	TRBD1	TGTGCCAGCAGCTTACTGACAGGGGGGCTCGCTAAAAATCAGCCCCAGCATTTT	CASSLLTGGLAKNQPQHF
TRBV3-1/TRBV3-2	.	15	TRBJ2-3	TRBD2	TGTGCCAGCAGCCGGGCGGCGGGAGGGCCAGATACGCAGTATTTT	CASSRAAGGPDTQYF
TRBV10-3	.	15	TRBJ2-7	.	TGTGCCATCAGTGAGTCGACCAACGGTCCCTACGAGCAGTACTTC	CAISESTNGPYEQYF
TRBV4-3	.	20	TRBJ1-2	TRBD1	TGCGCCAGCAGCCAAGGGGTATACAGGGGCCCCCAAGCTTCTAACTATGGCTACACCTTC	CASSQGVYRGPQASNYGYTF
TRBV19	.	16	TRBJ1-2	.	TGTGCCAGTAGCCACCCTTCGGGGTTCGAAAACTATGGCTACACCTTC	CASSHPSGFENYGYTF
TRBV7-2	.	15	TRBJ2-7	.	TGTGCCAGCAGCTTAGATGATGGGGTGGGTTACGAGCAGTACTTC	CASSLDDGVGYEQYF
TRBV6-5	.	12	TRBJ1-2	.	TGTGCCAGCAGTTATAACCAGGGTGGCTACACCTTC	CASSYNQGGYTF
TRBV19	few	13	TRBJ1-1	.	TGTGCCAGTACCTTAGGGGGGGACACTGAAGCTTTCTTT	CASTLGGDTEAFF
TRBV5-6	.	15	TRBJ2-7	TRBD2	TGTGCCAGCAGCTTGACGCGGGAGGGCCGGGGCGAGCAGTACTTC	CASSLTREGRGEQYF
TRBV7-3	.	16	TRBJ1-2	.	TGTGCCAGCAGCTTAACGTCAGACGTGGGACCCGATGGCTACACCTTC	CASSLTSDVGPDGYTF
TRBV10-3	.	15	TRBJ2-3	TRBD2	TGTGCCATCAGTGAACTACTAGCGGGCGCAGATACGCAGTATTTT	CAISELLAGADTQYF
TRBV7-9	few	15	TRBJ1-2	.	TGTGCCAGCAGCTTAGGTAGTGCGGGGTTCTATGGCTACACCTTC	CASSLGSAGFYGYTF
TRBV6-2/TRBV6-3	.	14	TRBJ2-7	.	TGTGCCAGCAGCCTCGGCAGTCCTTCCTACGAGCAGTACTTC	CASSLGSPSYEQYF
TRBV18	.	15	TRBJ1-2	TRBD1	TGTGCCAGCTCCGTGAACGGAGGGGGCAACTATGGCTACACCTTC	CASSVNGGGNYGYTF
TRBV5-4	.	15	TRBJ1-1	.	TGTGCCAGCAGCCCGAATGGACAGTCGAACACTGAAGCTTTCTTT	CASSPNGQSNTEAFF
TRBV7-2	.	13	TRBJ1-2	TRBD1	TGTGCCAGCAGCTTTCTGAGGGGGCACGGCTACACCTTC	CASSFLRGHGYTF
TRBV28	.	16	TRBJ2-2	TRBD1	TGTGCCAGCAGCCGCGATGACAGGGTGGGCACCGGGGAGCTGTTTTTT	CASSRDDRVGTGELFF
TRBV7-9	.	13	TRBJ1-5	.	TGTGCCAGCAGCCGGGACGGTCATCAGCCCCAGCATTTT	CASSRDGHQPQHF
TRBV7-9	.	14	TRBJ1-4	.	TGTGCCAGCAGCTTAGTAATCCTTAATGAAAAACTGTTTTTT	CASSLVILNEKLFF
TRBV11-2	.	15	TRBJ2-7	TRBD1	TGTGCCAGCAGCCAAAACAGGGGGCTTTCCTACGAGCAGTACTTC	CASSQNRGLSYEQYF
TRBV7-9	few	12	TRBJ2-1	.	TGTGCCAGCAGCTTAGATGTAGGAAAGCAGTTCTTC	CASSLDVGKQFF
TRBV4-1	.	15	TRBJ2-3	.	TGCGCCAGCAGCCAGATGGCGTCCGACATCGGTACGCAGTATTTT	CASSQMASDIGTQYF
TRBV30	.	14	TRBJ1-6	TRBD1	TGTGCCTGGAGTGTACGGGACAGAGCTTCACCCCTCCACTTT	CAWSVRDRASPLHF
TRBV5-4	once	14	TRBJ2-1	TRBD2	TGTGCCAGCAGCCCTGGGACTAGCCCCAATGAGCAGTTCTTC	CASSPGTSPNEQFF
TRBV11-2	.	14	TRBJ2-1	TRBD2	TGTGCCAGCAGCTTAGAGGCGGGAGAGTCGGAGCAGTTCTTC	CASSLEAGESEQFF
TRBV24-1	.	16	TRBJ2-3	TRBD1	TGTGCCACCAGTGATTTGTTCGACAGGGGCGCAGATACGCAGTATTTT	CATSDLFDRGADTQYF
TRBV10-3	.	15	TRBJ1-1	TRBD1	TGTGCCGCCCAAGACAGGGGGCGAAAGAGCACTGAAGCTTTCTTT	CAAQDRGRKSTEAFF
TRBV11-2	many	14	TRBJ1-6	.	TGTGCCAGCAGCTTAACACAGTATAATTCACCCCTCCACTTT	CASSLTQYNSPLHF